One sample yielded the 10 T cell receptor beta chains listed below, sequenced in a study of T cells expressing NK-cell markers. TCRdb re-called the 5' RACE reads; every CDR3 protein appears as one record, without DNA. This repertoire includes approximately 170,000 distinct CDR3 sequences. Material for sequencing was blood T cells: a sorted CD56 or NKG2C T cell subset, CD4+ or CD8+ T cells, or bulk PBMC T cells (not recorded which). These receptors came from a man between 18 and 69 years old in good health.

V is TRBV3-1 and J is TRBJ2-5; TCRdb designates TRBD2, a call that cannot be tested without DNA. CDR1 LGHDT and CDR2 YNNKEL come from the germline V gene (reference sequence). The CDR3 is 15 residues long. CDR3 protein: CASSQDTREVQTQYF.

J is TRBJ2-3 and V is TRBV29-1; as DNA is missing, the TRBD1 call by TCRdb cannot be tested. The CDR3 runs to 18 residues. Germline CDR1 SQVTM, CDR2 ANQGSEA. The CDR3 is CSVEDGEPGTGWTDTQYF.

The chain has TRBV14 and TRBJ2-1; TCRdb returns TRBD2, unconfirmable since there is no DNA. Germline V CDR1 and CDR2: SGHDN, FVKESK. This CDR3 comprises 15 residues. CDR3: CASSQDQGGGDEQFF.

V gene TRBV5-1 combines with J gene TRBJ1-2. This CDR3 has 15 amino acids. The germline V gene has CDR1 SGHRS and CDR2 YFSETQ. This CDR3 reads CASSLAIGTVYGYTF. The whole variable domain, filled in from reference TRBV5-1 and TRBJ1-2, reads KAGVTQTPRYLIKTRGQQVTLSCSPISGHRSVSWYQQTPGQGLQFLFEYFSETQRNKGNFPGRFSGRQFSNSRSEMNVSTLELGDSALYLCASSLAIGTVYGYTFGSGTRLTVV.

This chain connects TRBV15 to TRBJ2-6. This CDR3 has 14 amino acids. Germline-derived CDR1 and CDR2 are LNHNV and YYDKDF (reference sequence). CDR3 sequence reads: CATSTISGANVLTF.

The chain is built from TRBV7-9 and TRBJ1-1; absent DNA, TCRdb's TRBD1 call cannot be checked. The CDR3 extends over 15 amino acids. The germline V gene encodes CDR1 SEHNR and CDR2 FQNEAQ (reference sequence). CDR3 protein: CASSLVSSLDTEAFF.

CDR3 loop: CASSSSLRDKSYNEQFF. This rearrangement joins TRBV9 to TRBJ2-1; TCRdb gives TRBD1 as the D gene, but with no DNA this cannot be confirmed. Germline CDR1 reads SGDLS; CDR2 reads YYNGEE. The CDR3 extends over 17 amino acids.

The genes are TRBV14 and TRBJ1-6. CDR1 is SGHDN and CDR2 is FVKESK in the germline V gene. The CDR3 length is 13 residues. The CDR3 loop reads CASSQVHNSPLHF.

The V and J genes are TRBV29-1 and TRBJ1-2; TCRdb's D gene call, TRBD1, goes unchecked for lack of DNA. Germline V gene lookup returns CDR1 SQVTM and CDR2 ANQGSEA. The CDR3 loop spans 13 amino acids. The CDR3 reads CSVPPTGSNGYTF.

The rearrangement uses TRBV13 and TRBJ2-5; TCRdb's D call of TRBD1 is untestable without DNA. The CDR3 has 14 residues. The germline V gene encodes CDR1 PRHDT and CDR2 FYEKMQ (reference sequence). The CDR3: CASSFVVGGETQYF.